The clone carrying this TCR beta chain appeared once. What it recognizes is unknown. This CDR3 has 16 amino acids. Germline CDR1 reads LNHDA; CDR2 reads SQIVND (reference sequence). Trimming removed 5 bases from V and 5 bases from J; junction bases left unmatched: 9. The data were obtained in a study of long-term antiretroviral therapy in people with HIV. Study information: The earliest samples came from an era when ART typically awaited falling CD4 counts. Findings and limits, study-wide: Repertoire dominance by clones expanded before ART was seen at all time points. Collection spanned 2004 to 2017; ART regimens may be less effective than current ones.

Researchers report immunoSEQ v3.0 was run at survey level. Sequencing used immunoSEQ multiplex PCR; TCRdb keeps in-frame clones, though not all of them. The sample has 25,000 to 35,000 clones; 90% are singletons. The chain links TRBV19 to TRBJ2-1; 10 positions match TRBD2. The specimen was unsorted PBMCs, collected roughly 5 years after starting antiretroviral therapy. This clonotype was obtained from a woman between 40 and 50 years old with HIV. This CDR3 is CASSHQGLATNNEQFF. CDR3 DNA: TGTGCCAGTAGTCATCAGGGACTAGCGACCAACAATGAGCAGTTCTTC.